These 8 T cell receptor beta chains originate from one sample sequenced in a study of T cell responses to AZD1222 COVID-19 vaccine. Sequenced by immunoSEQ multiplex PCR; TCRdb stores in-frame clones only, minus some. The sample contains 170,000 or so clones, approximately 86% of which appear only once. Sequencing used peripheral blood, obtained on day 0 of AZD1222 vaccination. These receptors were obtained from an adult in good health.

A few counts support this clone. J is TRBJ1-2 and V is TRBV4-1; D call uncertain. The CDR3 covers 15 residues. The V and J ends lost 4 bases and 4 bases respectively, with 16 bases between them. The germline V gene has CDR1 MGHRA and CDR2 YSYEKL. The CDR3 nucleotides read TGCGCCAGCAGCCCCCCCGGAGGCACCCTCTATGGCTACACCTTC. Residues: CASSPPGGTLYGYTF.

The chain has TRBV3-1 (or the pseudogene TRBV3-2) and TRBJ1-2; 11 bases agree with TRBD1. This CDR3 region has 15 residues. Germline V gene data show CDR1 as LGHDT and CDR2 as YNNKEL (reference sequence). The trim removed 4 bases at V and 2 bases at J, leaving 3 bases unmatched. CDR3 sequence reads: CASSRTGGGNYGYTF. The CDR3 region has the DNA TGTGCCAGCAGCCGGACAGGGGGCGGGAACTATGGCTACACCTTC.

This chain uses TRBV7-2 with TRBJ2-5; unclear D gene. The CDR3 is 14 residues long. Germline loops: CDR1 SGHTA, CDR2 FQGNSA. Trimming took off 4 bases at V and 5 bases at J, with 14 bases between the two ends. The CDR3 protein is CASSSVVLWETQYF. In nucleotides, the CDR3 is TGTGCCAGCAGCTCGGTAGTCCTATGGGAGACCCAGTACTTC.

V and J are TRBV30 and TRBJ2-6; the D is unclear. Germline values: CDR1 GTSNPN, CDR2 SVGIG (reference sequence). The CDR3 extends over 13 amino acids. With 3 bases removed from V and 5 bases from J, the gap between germline ends came to 8 bases. CDR3 bases: TGTGCCTGGAGCGTCGCTAGGGCCAACGTCCTGACTTTC. As protein: CAWSVARANVLTF.

The gene calls are TRBV28 and TRBJ1-1; 7 bases fit TRBD1. This CDR3 is built from 13 residues. Looked up from germline, CDR1 is MDHEN and CDR2 is SYDVKM. Trimming cost V 8 bases and J 0 bases; bases outside gene matches: 3. DNA for the CDR3: TGTGCCAGCCACAGGGGACTGAACACTGAAGCTTTCTTT. This sequence encodes CASHRGLNTEAFF.

The V and J genes are TRBV6-6 and TRBJ1-2; 7 nucleotides agree with TRBD1. Per germline, CDR1 MNHNY and CDR2 SVGAGI (reference sequence). V dropped 3 bases and J dropped 4; count of bases not matched to a gene: 8. The CDR3 length is 15 residues. The CDR3 reads CASSYEGAAAYGYTF. The CDR3 coding sequence is TGTGCCAGCAGTTATGAGGGGGCTGCTGCCTATGGCTACACCTTC.

V gene TRBV19 combines with J gene TRBJ1-1; 9 bases match TRBD1. J lost 0 bases, V lost 5 bases, and 4 bases had no gene match. Germline V CDR1 and CDR2: LNHDA, SQIVND (reference sequence). CDR3 length equals 15 residues. CDR3 protein: CASSDGQGMNTEAFF. CDR3 bases: TGTGCCAGTAGTGACGGACAGGGGATGAACACTGAAGCTTTCTTT. Using reference TRBV19 and TRBJ1-1 for the parts outside the CDR3, the full variable domain is DGGITQSPKYLFRKEGQNVTLSCEQNLNHDAMYWYRQDPGQGLRLIYYSQIVNDFQKGDIAEGYSVSREKKESFPLTVTSAQKNPTAFYLCASSDGQGMNTEAFFGQGTRLTVV.

This clone was seen a single time. CDR3 sequence: CASSSYQTGGNQPQHF. In DNA, the CDR3 is TGTGCCAGCAGTTCGTATCAGACAGGGGGAAATCAGCCCCAGCATTTT. The chain recombines TRBV28 with TRBJ1-5; 9 nucleotides match TRBD1. Germline V gives CDR1 MDHEN, CDR2 SYDVKM. V lost 4 bases and J lost 4; bases outside the gene matches: 8. The CDR3 length is 16 residues.